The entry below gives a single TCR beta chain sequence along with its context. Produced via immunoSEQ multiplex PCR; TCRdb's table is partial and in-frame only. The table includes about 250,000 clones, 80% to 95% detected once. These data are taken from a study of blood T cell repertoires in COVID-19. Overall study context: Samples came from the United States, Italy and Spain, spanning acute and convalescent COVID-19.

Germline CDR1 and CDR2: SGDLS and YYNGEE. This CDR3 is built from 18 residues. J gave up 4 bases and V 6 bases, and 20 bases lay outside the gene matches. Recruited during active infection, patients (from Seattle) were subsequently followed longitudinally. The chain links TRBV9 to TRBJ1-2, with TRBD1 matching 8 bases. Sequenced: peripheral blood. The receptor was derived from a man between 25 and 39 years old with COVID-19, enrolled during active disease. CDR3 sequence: CASKALQGAYMESYGYTF. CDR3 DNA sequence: TGTGCCAGCAAGGCCCTCCAGGGGGCTTATATGGAAAGCTATGGCTACACCTTC.